These T cell receptor beta chains were read from a single sample in a study of blood T cell repertoires in COVID-19. Clones were sequenced by immunoSEQ multiplex PCR, and TCRdb holds only the in-frame ones, with some missing. The sample lists under 250,000 clones, roughly 80% occurring once. The source material was peripheral blood. These receptors all come from a woman between 25 and 40 years old who had recovered from COVID-19. The CDR3 runs from the conserved cysteine through the conserved F or W. D genes are given only for firm matches.

TRBV5-4,-,TRBJ2-6,CATARAGIGANVLTF
TRBV29-1,-,TRBJ1-2,CSVHGLYNYGYTF
TRBV28,-,TRBJ2-7,CASRGTPSTYEQYF
TRBV9,TRBD1,TRBJ1-5,CASSAGQGGPPQHF
TRBV24-1,TRBD2,TRBJ2-2,CATSDPGLAGGATGELFF
TRBV27,TRBD2,TRBJ2-2,CASSWGLAGANTGELFF
TRBV5-1,-,TRBJ2-5,CASSPGDIGGQTQYF
TRBV28,TRBD1,TRBJ2-7,CASSPQGSEQYF
TRBV5-6,-,TRBJ2-7,CASSQTYEQYF
TRBV29-1,-,TRBJ2-7,CSAQTGIPYEQYF
TRBV7-9,TRBD1,TRBJ2-5,CASSLLGTEEETQYF
TRBV6-6,TRBD1,TRBJ2-6,CASSLTGGLGSGANVLTF
TRBV5-1,TRBD2,TRBJ2-1,CASSSGLAGRYEQFF
TRBV7-9,-,TRBJ2-5,CASSLANNRGTQYF
TRBV7-9,-,TRBJ1-2,CASSLGRGDGYTF
TRBV7-3,-,TRBJ1-2,CASSPWRGGGYTF
TRBV7-2,TRBD1,TRBJ1-1,CASSRGQMNTEAFF
TRBV27,TRBD1,TRBJ1-1,CASSLRQGAGTEAFF
TRBV5-4,TRBD2,TRBJ2-7,CASSVRTSGSYEQYF
TRBV24-1,TRBD1,TRBJ1-5,CATSDQGTGASNQPQHF
TRBV7-9,TRBD1,TRBJ1-1,CASSLGGTGNTEAFF
TRBV5-6,-,TRBJ2-6,CASSSSSGANVLTF
TRBV7-2,TRBD1,TRBJ1-2,CASSLQPPGTGSGGYTF
TRBV10-3,TRBD2,TRBJ2-5,CAISNRLAGQETQYF
TRBV28,-,TRBJ1-2,CASGWNYGYTF
TRBV2,TRBD1,TRBJ1-5,CASTAQGADQPQHF
TRBV5-1,-,TRBJ2-7,CASRNSYEQYF
TRBV3-1/TRBV3-2,TRBD1,TRBJ2-7,CASSQSPGGYYEQYF
TRBV27,TRBD2,TRBJ2-1,CASSTSGRHNEQFF
TRBV5-4,-,TRBJ1-1,CASSLNRDTEAFF
TRBV27,TRBD1,TRBJ2-7,CASSFSRGLYEQYF
TRBV6-5,TRBD1,TRBJ2-3,CASRGTGADTQYF
TRBV29-1,-,TRBJ1-1,CSVLQGDLAFF
TRBV6-5,TRBD1,TRBJ2-1,CASSYGTGGINEQFF
TRBV5-1,-,TRBJ1-2,CASGQGVLNYGYTF
TRBV28,-,TRBJ1-2,CASSSGQGRGYTF
TRBV6-6,TRBD2,TRBJ2-1,CASSGLAGANEQFF
TRBV6-5,-,TRBJ1-2,CASSYWAQGYYGYTF
TRBV28,-,TRBJ2-7,CASSVGAGPEQYF
TRBV7-7,TRBD2,TRBJ2-1,CASSLQVGLADNEQFF
TRBV27,TRBD1,TRBJ2-1,CASIGTANYNEQFF